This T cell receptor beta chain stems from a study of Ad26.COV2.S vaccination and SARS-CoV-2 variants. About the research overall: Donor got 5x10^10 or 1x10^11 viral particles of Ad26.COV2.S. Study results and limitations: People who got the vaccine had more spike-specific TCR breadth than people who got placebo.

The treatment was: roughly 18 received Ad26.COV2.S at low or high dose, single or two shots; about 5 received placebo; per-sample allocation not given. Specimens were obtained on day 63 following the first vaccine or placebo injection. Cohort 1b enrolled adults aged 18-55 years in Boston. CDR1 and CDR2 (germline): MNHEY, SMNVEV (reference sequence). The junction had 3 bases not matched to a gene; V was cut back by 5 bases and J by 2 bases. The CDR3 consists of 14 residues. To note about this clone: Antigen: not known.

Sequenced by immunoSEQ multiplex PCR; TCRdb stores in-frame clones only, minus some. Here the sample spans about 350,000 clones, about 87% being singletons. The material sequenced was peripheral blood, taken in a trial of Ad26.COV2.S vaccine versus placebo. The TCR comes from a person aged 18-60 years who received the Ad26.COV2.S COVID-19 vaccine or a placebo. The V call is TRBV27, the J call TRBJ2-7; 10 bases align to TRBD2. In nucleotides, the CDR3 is TGTGCCAGCAGTCGGACTAGCGGACCCTACGAGCAGTACTTC. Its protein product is CASSRTSGPYEQYF.